A single sample gave rise to the 11 T cell receptor beta chains below, sequenced in a study of CD8+ T cells in alopecia areata. The treatment: oral pan-JAK inhibitor, 5-10 mg twice daily. Following RNA extraction, reverse transcription yielded cDNA that acted as the sequencing template. Measured with immunoSEQ multiplex PCR; TCRdb has only the in-frame clones, and not every one. This table has over 150,000 clones, around three fifths appearing once. The specimen was CD4+ T cells sorted from blood, collected at week 24, from a patient treated with tofacitinib. These TCRs come from a human donor with alopecia areata.

The CDR3 DNA sequence: TGTGCCACCAGCAGCAATAGCGGTTCGGGCACAGATACGCAGTATTTT. Translated, it gives CATSSNSGSGTDTQYF. The chain employs TRBV15 and TRBJ2-3; a possible D gene is TRBD2 (6 bases). The ends were cut back, 3 bases at V and 1 base at J, with 14 bases in the middle. The CDR3 has 16 amino acids. Germline V gene data show CDR1 as LNHNV and CDR2 as YYDKDF (reference sequence). Full variable domain (missing parts from reference TRBV15 and TRBJ2-3): DAMVIQNPRYQVTQFGKPVTLSCSQTLNHNVMYWYQQKSSQAPKLLFHYYDKDFNNEADTPDNFQSRRPNTSFCFLDIRSPGLGDTAMYLCATSSNSGSGTDTQYFGPGTRLTVL.

The chain joins TRBV6-5 to TRBJ2-2; D gene ambiguous. With 8 bases removed from V and 1 base from J, the gap between germline ends came to 14 bases. Germline lookup yields CDR1 MNHEY and CDR2 SVGAGI. The CDR3 has 15 residues. The chain's CDR3 is CASWKGSGNTGELFF. Written as DNA, the CDR3 is TGTGCCAGCTGGAAAGGGTCGGGGAACACCGGGGAGCTGTTTTTT.

The rearrangement uses TRBV30 and TRBJ2-1; 9 bases align to TRBD1. The length of the CDR3 is 15 residues. The germline CDR1 and CDR2 sequences are GTSNPN and SVGIG (reference sequence). Trimming removed 2 bases from V and 4 bases from J; junction bases left unmatched: 6. The CDR3 DNA reads TGTGCCTGGAGTAAGGGACAGGGATCTTACAATGAGCAGTTCTTC. It is translated as CAWSKGQGSYNEQFF.

The chain links TRBV29-1 to TRBJ2-2; no clear D. The V and J ends lost 6 bases and 3 bases respectively, with 8 bases between them. Germline CDR1 and CDR2: SQVTM and ANQGSEA. The CDR3 totals 12 residues. CDR3 in DNA: TGCAGCGTCACCAGGTACACCGGGGAGCTGTTTTTT. Encoded protein: CSVTRYTGELFF.

This chain uses TRBV6-1 with TRBJ1-6; the D gene is possibly TRBD1 (6 bases). Trimming removed 8 bases from V and 7 bases from J, with 18 bases in between. CDR3 length: 15 amino acids. Germline V gene data show CDR1 as MNHNS and CDR2 as SASEGT. CDR3 coding DNA: TGTGCCAGCGCGGATCCTACAGGGAAAAATTCACCCCTCCACTTT. Its protein product is CASADPTGKNSPLHF.

The chain uses TRBV29-1 and TRBJ2-5; D is ambiguous. Germline values: CDR1 SQVTM, CDR2 ANQGSEA. V was pared by 4 bases and J by 4 bases, with 16 bases between. The CDR3 is made up of 14 amino acids. The CDR3 here is CSVALRAVPETQYF. CDR3 nucleotide sequence: TGCAGCGTTGCACTCCGGGCCGTCCCAGAGACCCAGTACTTC.

This clone showed up just once. The CDR3 region is CASGDRGFLSPLHF. In DNA form, the CDR3 reads TGTGCCAGCGGGGACAGGGGTTTTCTTTCACCCCTCCACTTT. V and J are TRBV27 and TRBJ1-6; 10 positions agree with TRBD1. The germline gives CDR1 MNHEY, CDR2 SMNVEV (reference sequence). The CDR3 spans 14 residues. The trim removed 8 bases at V and 9 bases at J, leaving 7 bases unmatched.

The rearrangement uses TRBV29-1 and TRBJ2-7; D is perhaps TRBD1 (6 bases). Germline values: CDR1 SQVTM, CDR2 ANQGSEA. V shed 7 bases and J shed 3 bases, with 16 bases lying between them. The CDR3 length is 13 residues. The CDR3 DNA reads TGCAGCGCCCTGGGGGCACGCCTCTACGAGCAGTACTTC. The encoded protein is CSALGARLYEQYF.

As regards this clone: The junction does not match germline at one end; this may be a read error. This chain connects TRBV7-2 to TRBJ2-1; tentatively, D is TRBD2 (6 bases). There are 15 residues in the CDR3. CDR1 is SGHTA and CDR2 is FQGNSA in the germline V gene. CDR3 bases: TGTGCCAGCAGCTTGGGGACTCCTGACTACTATGAGCAGTTCTTC. Translated, it gives CASSLGTPDYYEQFF.

The chain has TRBV29-1 and TRBJ1-1; 7 bases are shared with TRBD1. The germline V gene encodes CDR1 SQVTM and CDR2 ANQGSEA. CDR3 length: 13 amino acids. With 6 bases clipped from V and 3 bases from J, the junction kept 7 bases outside the gene matches. The DNA of the CDR3 is TGCAGCGTAACGACAGGGTCCGACACTGAAGCTTTCTTT. Amino acid sequence: CSVTTGSDTEAFF.

This clone showed up just a few times. The chain uses TRBV9 and TRBJ1-2, with TRBD1 identical over 7 bases. Germline values: CDR1 SGDLS, CDR2 YYNGEE. V shed 4 bases, J shed 6 bases, and the junction held 9 bases outside the gene matches. The CDR3 is 14 residues long. CDR3 in amino acids: CASSLTLDRNGYTF. The CDR3, as DNA: TGTGCCAGCAGCCTCACGTTGGACAGGAATGGCTACACCTTC.